These 18 T cell receptor beta chains came from one sample sequenced in a study of CD4 T cells in relation to SARS-CoV-2 and coronaviruses. These receptors' antigens are unknown. Sequencing was performed with immunoSEQ multiplex PCR; in TCRdb, only in-frame clones are kept and a portion is missing. This table holds about 21,000 clones, 70% to 75% found once. CD4+ T cells from unexposed donors were obtained before the COVID-19 pandemic (2011-2018). Isolation of CD4+ T cells took place after nine to ten days in culture. Input material: CD4+ T cells from PBMCs, cultured in vitro. Receptor source: a human donor in good health.

The V and J genes are TRBV19 and TRBJ1-1, with a tentative D call TRBD1 (5 bases). With 5 bases removed from V and 3 bases from J, the gap between germline ends came to 16 bases. The length of the CDR3 is 15 residues. Germline loops: CDR1 LNHDA, CDR2 SQIVND (reference sequence). This CDR3 is CASSRQGSLDTEAFF. DNA for the CDR3: TGTGCCAGTAGTCGTCAGGGCAGTTTGGACACTGAAGCTTTCTTT.

The CDR3 DNA follows: TGTGCCAGTAGTATTCGGTCAGGGAGCACAGGAGATACGCAGTATTTT. Translation: CASSIRSGSTGDTQYF. V is TRBV19 and J is TRBJ2-3, with D perhaps given as TRBD1 or TRBD2 (5 bases each). Trimming cost V 3 bases and J 5 bases, with 18 bases left between them. CDR1 is LNHDA, CDR2 SQIVND, per germline (reference sequence). This CDR3 comprises 16 residues. The full variable domain, its missing parts supplied by reference TRBV19 and TRBJ2-3, is DGGITQSPKYLFRKEGQNVTLSCEQNLNHDAMYWYRQDPGQGLRLIYYSQIVNDFQKGDIAEGYSVSREKKESFPLTVTSAQKNPTAFYLCASSIRSGSTGDTQYFGPGTRLTVL.

The V gene is TRBV24-1, the J gene TRBJ2-1; TRBD2 agrees at 10 bases. The trim removed 4 bases at V and 8 bases at J, leaving 7 bases unmatched. The CDR3 covers 15 residues. Looked up from germline, CDR1 is KGHDR and CDR2 is SFDVKD. The DNA of the CDR3 is TGTGCCACCAGTGACACCGGGACTAGCGCCTATGAGCAGTTCTTC. Its protein is CATSDTGTSAYEQFF.

The V gene is TRBV7-8, the J gene TRBJ2-3; 10 nucleotides line up with TRBD2. The ends lost 5 bases at V and 2 bases at J; junction bases unmatched: 7. From germline, CDR1 is SGHVS and CDR2 FQNEAQ. This CDR3 spans 16 amino acids. The CDR3 sequence is CASSPRLAGYTDTQYF. CDR3 coding DNA: TGTGCCAGCAGCCCGCGACTAGCGGGCTACACAGATACGCAGTATTTT.

This clone was seen more than once but under ten times. This chain connects TRBV7-2 to TRBJ2-7; D may be TRBD1 (6 bases). The length of the CDR3 is 14 residues. Trimming removed 0 bases at V and 5 bases at J, with 11 bases between. Germline V gene lookup returns CDR1 SGHTA and CDR2 FQGNSA. CDR3 in DNA: TGTGCCAGCAGCTTAGCTGGACAGAGTAACGAGCAGTACTTC. Its translation is CASSLAGQSNEQYF.

The chain links TRBV19 to TRBJ1-1, with D unclear. In germline, CDR1 is LNHDA, CDR2 SQIVND (reference sequence). The germline V and J ends were trimmed by 8 bases and 8 bases, with 21 bases remaining between them. The length of the CDR3 is 14 residues. CDR3 sequence reads: CASGFRGANVEAFF. Written as DNA, the CDR3 is TGTGCCAGTGGGTTCCGGGGAGCGAACGTGGAAGCTTTCTTT.

V usage is TRBV7-6 and J usage is TRBJ2-5, with 7 bases that match TRBD2. CDR1 is SGHVS, CDR2 FNYEAQ, per germline. Losses at the gene ends were 1 base for V and 5 bases for J; bases not matched to a gene: 7. This CDR3 has 15 residues. The DNA for the CDR3 is TGTGCCAGCAGCTTAGGGAGACTAGCTTCCGAGACCCAGTACTTC. Residues: CASSLGRLASETQYF. The full variable domain, in which reference TRBV7-6 and TRBJ2-5 provide the parts outside the CDR3, is GAGVSQSPRYKVTKRGQDVALRCDPISGHVSLYWYRQALGQGPEFLTYFNYEAQQDKSGLPNDRFSAERPEGSISTLTIQRTEQRDSAMYRCASSLGRLASETQYFGPGTRLLVL.

The chain combines TRBV5-8 with TRBJ2-7, with 16 nucleotides matching TRBD2. In germline, CDR1 is SGHTS, CDR2 YDEGEE. Losses at the gene ends were 4 bases for V and 4 bases for J; bases not matched to a gene: 8. This CDR3 region has 17 residues. The CDR3 DNA follows: TGTGCCAGCAGCACCGGGACTAGCGGGAGGGCCGGGTACGAGCAGTACTTC. This translates into CASSTGTSGRAGYEQYF.

In its sample, this clone was seen a few times. This chain connects TRBV7-9 to TRBJ1-1; D is uncertain. There are 15 residues in the CDR3. Germline V gene lookup returns CDR1 SEHNR and CDR2 FQNEAQ (reference sequence). V lost 1 base and J lost 0, with 9 bases in between. DNA for the CDR3: TGTGCCAGCAGCTTAGTAAGCTACATGAACACTGAAGCTTTCTTT. Protein: CASSLVSYMNTEAFF.

The chain joins TRBV7-9 to TRBJ2-7; no reliable D call. The CDR3 is made up of 15 amino acids. Trimming stripped 8 bases from V and 5 bases from J, with 22 bases between. Per the germline V gene, CDR1 is SEHNR and CDR2 is FQNEAQ (reference sequence). The CDR3 DNA reads TGTGCCAGCTATCCCTCCCGGTGGAGCCCCGACGAGCAGTACTTC. It yields the protein CASYPSRWSPDEQYF.

J is TRBJ2-1 and V is TRBV4-1; 13 bases fit TRBD2. The trim removed 4 bases at V and 4 bases at J, leaving 7 bases unmatched. The CDR3 contains 17 residues. Germline CDR1 reads MGHRA; CDR2 reads YSYEKL. CDR3 sequence reads: CASSRGGLAGSYNEQFF. In nucleotides, the CDR3 is TGCGCCAGCAGCCGGGGGGGACTAGCGGGATCTTACAATGAGCAGTTCTTC.

J is TRBJ1-5 and V is TRBV2, with a possible D match to TRBD1 (6 bases). Germline CDR1 SNHLY, CDR2 FYNNEI. Trimming cost V 7 bases and J 0 bases, with 10 bases left between them. This CDR3 has 14 amino acids. This CDR3 reads CASTTGSSNQPQHF. The CDR3 nucleotides are TGTGCCAGCACAACAGGGAGTAGCAATCAGCCCCAGCATTTT.

The V and J genes are TRBV5-5 and TRBJ1-2; a weak D match, TRBD1 (5 bases). Germline-derived CDR1 and CDR2 are SGHKS and YYEKEE (reference sequence). V lost 4 bases, J lost 4 bases, and 14 bases lay in between. This CDR3 contains 14 residues. For the CDR3, the DNA is TGTGCCAGCAGCCCAGGTCAGGGTAGCTATGGCTACACCTTC. It yields the protein CASSPGQGSYGYTF.

V is TRBV19 and J is TRBJ1-5; 8 bases are a match to TRBD1. The CDR3 is 13 residues long. The V gene end was trimmed by 4 bases and the J gene end by 7 bases; junction bases not matched to a gene: 3. Germline-derived CDR1 and CDR2 are LNHDA and SQIVND (reference sequence). CDR3 residues: CASSNGQGQPQHF. The CDR3 nucleotides read TGTGCCAGTAGTAACGGACAGGGACAGCCCCAGCATTTT. Complete variable domain (other parts from reference TRBV19 and TRBJ1-5): DGGITQSPKYLFRKEGQNVTLSCEQNLNHDAMYWYRQDPGQGLRLIYYSQIVNDFQKGDIAEGYSVSREKKESFPLTVTSAQKNPTAFYLCASSNGQGQPQHFGDGTRLSIL.

In the case of this clone: Other DNA sequences from this sample encode an identical CDR3 as well. CDR3 sequence (DNA): TGCGCCAGCAGCTTGAGCGGGGAGGCCACAGCTAACTATGGCTACACCTTC. The encoded protein is CASSLSGEATANYGYTF. The chain has TRBV5-1 and TRBJ1-2; D uncertain. The V and J ends lost 1 base and 0 bases respectively, with 16 bases between them. Germline CDR1 reads SGHRS; CDR2 reads YFSETQ. This CDR3 is 17 amino acids long.

This clone has more than one count but fewer than ten. This rearrangement joins TRBV7-2 to TRBJ1-2, with D hard to call. The CDR3 is 13 residues long. Trimming left V 5 bases short and J 4 bases short, with 11 bases between. The germline CDR1 and CDR2 sequences are SGHTA and FQGNSA. The CDR3 is CASSGGPIYGYTF. In DNA, the CDR3 is TGTGCCAGCAGCGGAGGGCCTATCTATGGCTACACCTTC.

The V and J genes are TRBV4-3 and TRBJ1-5; D remains ambiguous. Germline V gene lookup returns CDR1 LGHNA and CDR2 YSLEER. V lost 0 bases, J lost 7 bases, and 13 bases lay in between. The CDR3 covers 15 residues. CDR3 sequence reads: CASSQDVGPGQPQHF. The DNA of the CDR3 is TGCGCCAGCAGCCAAGATGTGGGCCCGGGACAGCCCCAGCATTTT.

The gene calls are TRBV6-2 or TRBV6-3 and TRBJ2-3; 15 bases agree with TRBD2. J gave up 6 bases and V 6 bases, and 16 bases lay outside the gene matches. Germline V lookup: CDR1 MNHEY, CDR2 SVGEGT. The CDR3 has 19 amino acids. The CDR3 spells CASSPPSWTSGGASDTQYF. The CDR3 region has the DNA TGTGCCAGCAGCCCCCCCTCCTGGACTAGCGGGGGGGCCTCGGATACGCAGTATTTT.